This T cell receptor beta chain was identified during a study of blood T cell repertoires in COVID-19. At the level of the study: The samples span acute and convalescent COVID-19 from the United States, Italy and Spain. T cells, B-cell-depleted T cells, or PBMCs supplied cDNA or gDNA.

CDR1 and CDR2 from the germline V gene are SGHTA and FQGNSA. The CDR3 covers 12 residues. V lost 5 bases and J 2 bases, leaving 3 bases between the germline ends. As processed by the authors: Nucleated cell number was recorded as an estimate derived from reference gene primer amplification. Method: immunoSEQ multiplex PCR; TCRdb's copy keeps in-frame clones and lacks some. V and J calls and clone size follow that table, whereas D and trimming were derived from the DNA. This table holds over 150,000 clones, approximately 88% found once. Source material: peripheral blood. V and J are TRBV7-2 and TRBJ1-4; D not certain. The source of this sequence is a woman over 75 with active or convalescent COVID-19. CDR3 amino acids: CASSRTNEKLFF. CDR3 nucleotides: TGTGCCAGCAGCCGGACTAATGAAAAACTGTTTTTT. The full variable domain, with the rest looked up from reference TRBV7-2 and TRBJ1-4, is GAGVSQSPSNKVTEKGKDVELRCDPISGHTALYWYRQSLGQGLEFLIYFQGNSAPDKSGLPSDRFSAERTGGSVSTLTIQRTQQEDSAVYLCASSRTNEKLFFGSGTQLSVL.